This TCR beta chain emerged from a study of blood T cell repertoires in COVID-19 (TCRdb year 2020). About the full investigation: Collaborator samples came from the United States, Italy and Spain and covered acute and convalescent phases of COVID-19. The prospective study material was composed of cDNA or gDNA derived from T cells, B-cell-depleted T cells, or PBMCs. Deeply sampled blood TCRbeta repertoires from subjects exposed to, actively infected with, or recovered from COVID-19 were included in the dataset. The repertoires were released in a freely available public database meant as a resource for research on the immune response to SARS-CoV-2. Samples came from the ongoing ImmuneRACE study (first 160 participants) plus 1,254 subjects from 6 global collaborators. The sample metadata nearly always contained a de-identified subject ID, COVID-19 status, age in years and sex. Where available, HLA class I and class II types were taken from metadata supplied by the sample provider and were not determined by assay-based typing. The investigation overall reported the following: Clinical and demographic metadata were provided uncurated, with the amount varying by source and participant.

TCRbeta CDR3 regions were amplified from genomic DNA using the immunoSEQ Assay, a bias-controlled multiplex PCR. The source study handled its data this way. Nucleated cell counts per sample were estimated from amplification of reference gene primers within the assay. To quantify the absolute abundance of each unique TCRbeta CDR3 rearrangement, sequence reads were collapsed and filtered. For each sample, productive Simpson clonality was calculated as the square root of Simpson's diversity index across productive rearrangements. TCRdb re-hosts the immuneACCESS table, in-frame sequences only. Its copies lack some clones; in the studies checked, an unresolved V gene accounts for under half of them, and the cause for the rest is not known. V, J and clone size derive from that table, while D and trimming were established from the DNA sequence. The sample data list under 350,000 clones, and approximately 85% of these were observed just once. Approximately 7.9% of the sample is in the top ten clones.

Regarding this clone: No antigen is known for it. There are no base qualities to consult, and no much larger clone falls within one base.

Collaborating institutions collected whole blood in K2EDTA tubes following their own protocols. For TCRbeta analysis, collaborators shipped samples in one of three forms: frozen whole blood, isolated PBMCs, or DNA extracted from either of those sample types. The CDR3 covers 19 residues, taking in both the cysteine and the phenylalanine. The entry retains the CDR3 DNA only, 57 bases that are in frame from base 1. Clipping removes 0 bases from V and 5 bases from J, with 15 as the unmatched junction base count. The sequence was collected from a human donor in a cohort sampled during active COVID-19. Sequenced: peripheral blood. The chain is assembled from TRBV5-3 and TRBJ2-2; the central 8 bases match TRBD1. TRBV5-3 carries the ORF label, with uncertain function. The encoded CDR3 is CARSLVIQIGQGWTGELFF. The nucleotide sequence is TGTGCCAGAAGCTTGGTGATTCAAATCGGACAGGGTTGGACCGGGGAGCTGTTTTTT.